This paragraph covers one TCR beta chain sequence. The data derive from a study of blood T cell repertoires in COVID-19. Assay used: immunoSEQ multiplex PCR; TCRdb lists only in-frame clones, some missing. This table holds 200,000 or so clones, around 85% found once. Germline V gene lookup returns CDR1 ENHRY and CDR2 SYGVKD. V lost 8 bases to trimming and J lost 5 bases; unmatched junction nucleotides: 6. The CDR3 is 14 residues long. This sequence originates from a man aged 70 or older with active or convalescent COVID-19. The chain has TRBV10-3 and TRBJ1-4, with 9 positions matching TRBD1. Sequencing was carried out using peripheral blood. The CDR3 bases are TGTGCCATCGCCTCCGGGACAGGGAATGAAAAACTGTTTTTT. Translating it yields CAIASGTGNEKLFF.